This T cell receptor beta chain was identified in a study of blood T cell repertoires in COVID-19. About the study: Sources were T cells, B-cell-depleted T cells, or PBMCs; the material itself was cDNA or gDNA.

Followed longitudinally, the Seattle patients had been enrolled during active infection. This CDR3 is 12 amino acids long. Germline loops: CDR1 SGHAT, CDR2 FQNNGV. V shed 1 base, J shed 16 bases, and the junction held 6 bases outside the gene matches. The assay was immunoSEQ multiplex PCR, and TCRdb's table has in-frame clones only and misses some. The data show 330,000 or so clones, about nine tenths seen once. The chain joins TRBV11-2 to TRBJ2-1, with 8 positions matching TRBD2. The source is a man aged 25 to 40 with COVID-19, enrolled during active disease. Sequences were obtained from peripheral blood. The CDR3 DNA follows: TGTGCCAGCAGCTTAGTAACCGGGAGGGCCTTCTTC. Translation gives CASSLVTGRAFF.